The rows below give T cell receptor beta chains drawn from one sample of a study of breast tumors, draining lymph nodes, adjacent tissues. TCRdb passed the multiplex PCR reads through MiXCR, listing each CDR3 protein once. The sample has around 20,000 distinct CDR3 sequences; more than 25% are singletons. What was sequenced was breast tumor tissue. Every receptor here comes from a female donor with breast cancer. Some clones in this sample may be carry-over from other donors' samples. Each CDR3 is given with its conserved first and last residue. The D gene is left open where the match is weak. Not all rows give a size; the values are once, few, many and, for expanded clones, a class.

j_call	d_call	clone_size	v_call	cdr3_nt	cdr3_aa
TRBJ2-3	.	many	TRBV10-3	TGTGCCATCAGTGAGTCACAAGATACGCAGTATTTT	CAISESQDTQYF
TRBJ2-2	TRBD2	few	TRBV5-4	TGTGCCAGCAGCTCCCCGGGACTAGCCATCGGGGAGCTGTTTTTT	CASSSPGLAIGELFF
TRBJ2-1	TRBD2	.	TRBV29-1	TGCAGCTTAGCGCTGGCGGGAGGGCAGGATGAGCAGTTCTTC	CSLALAGGQDEQFF
TRBJ2-1	.	many	TRBV6-5	TGTGCCAGCAGTTACTCGATCTCCGGGAGCAATGAGCAGTTCTTC	CASSYSISGSNEQFF
TRBJ2-5	.	many	TRBV5-4	TGTGCCAGCAGCTTCAGGGGCCAAGAGACCCAGTACTTC	CASSFRGQETQYF
TRBJ2-7	.	.	TRBV10-3	TGTGCCATCAGCGGTGTGTGCGTGTGTTCGTCCGTGTGTGTGTGTCACTACGAGCAGTACTTC	CAISGVCVCSSVCVCHYEQYF
TRBJ1-1	.	.	TRBV4-2	TGTGCCAGCAGCCAAGGAACAACAGGGTTTGGTGAAGCTTTCTTT	CASSQGTTGFGEAFF
TRBJ2-1	TRBD1	medium-sized	TRBV6-5	TGTGCCAGCAGTGGCAGGGGGACACACATCAATGAGCAGTTCTTC	CASSGRGTHINEQFF
TRBJ1-2	.	many	TRBV6-1	TGTGCCAGCAGTGAATCCGAAGGGGGGTTTTATGGCTACACCTTC	CASSESEGGFYGYTF
TRBJ2-3	TRBD2	.	TRBV20-1	TGCAGTGCTAACGGACTAGCCTCCTATACGCAGTATTTT	CSANGLASYTQYF
TRBJ2-3	.	many	TRBV20-1	TGCAGTGGCAAGACAGGCCAGAAGGCAGATACGCAGTATTTT	CSGKTGQKADTQYF
TRBJ2-5	.	medium-sized	TRBV20-1	TGCAGTGCTAGGGGACTCCTGGACGGAGAGACCCAGTACTTC	CSARGLLDGETQYF
TRBJ2-3	TRBD2	many	TRBV4-1	TGCGCCAGCAGCCAAATAGCGGGAGGGCCAGATACGCAGTATTTT	CASSQIAGGPDTQYF
TRBJ2-7	.	.	TRBV6-6	TGTGCCAGCGGTATAACCTACGAGCAATACTTC	CASGITYEQYF
TRBJ2-7	.	many	TRBV25-1	TGTGCCAGCAGTGAGTCTCAGGTTGAGCAGTACTTC	CASSESQVEQYF
TRBJ2-3	.	many	TRBV18	TGTGCCAGCTCACCACCGAGCGGTAGCACAGATACGCAGTATTTT	CASSPPSGSTDTQYF
TRBJ2-7	.	.	TRBV7-9	TGTGCCAGCAGCTTAGAGGGCCACTACGAGCAGTACTTC	CASSLEGHYEQYF
TRBJ1-3	TRBD1	medium-sized	TRBV2	TGTGCCAGCAGTACCGACAGGGCCGGAAACACCATATATTTT	CASSTDRAGNTIYF
TRBJ1-1	.	.	TRBV20-1	TGCAGTGCTAGCTTTACCTTCGGGGGGGCTCACACTGAAGCTTTCTTT	CSASFTFGGAHTEAFF
TRBJ2-1	.	few	TRBV6-2/TRBV6-3	TGTGCCAGCAGTTACTTGGGGAGCTCCTACAATGAGCAGTTCTTC	CASSYLGSSYNEQFF
TRBJ1-4	.	medium-sized	TRBV12-3/TRBV12-4	TGTGCCAGCAGTTTAATTGTACAGGGTGGCGAAAAACTGTTTTTT	CASSLIVQGGEKLFF
TRBJ2-7	TRBD2	.	TRBV20-1	TGCAGTGCTAGGGATAGCGGGAAAGGTGGCGAGCAGTACTTC	CSARDSGKGGEQYF
TRBJ2-7	TRBD1	many	TRBV28	TGTGCCAGCACCGTAGCCGGGACAGGGGACTACGAGCAGTACTTC	CASTVAGTGDYEQYF
TRBJ2-5	.	many	TRBV24-1	TGTGCCACCAGTGTGGGGGACGGAAGGGAGACCCAGTACTTC	CATSVGDGRETQYF
TRBJ2-1	.	many	TRBV5-4	TGTGCCAGCAGCTTGGAGGGCCGGCAGTTCTTC	CASSLEGRQFF
TRBJ1-2	.	.	TRBV7-9	TGTGCCAGCAGCGCTACAGGGTCCTATGGCTACACCTTC	CASSATGSYGYTF
TRBJ1-1	.	few	TRBV4-2	TGTGCCAGCAGCCAAGAATACAGCATGAACACTGAAGCTTTCTTT	CASSQEYSMNTEAFF
TRBJ2-7	.	many	TRBV20-1	TGCAGTGCTTCTGATAGGCGGCTTTCTGAGATTCGGTTCTCCCACGAGCAGTACTTC	CSASDRRLSEIRFSHEQYF
TRBJ2-5	TRBD1	medium-sized	TRBV29-1	TGCAGCGTTGGGACAGGGGGTAGGGACCAAGAGACCCAGTACTTC	CSVGTGGRDQETQYF
TRBJ2-7	.	many	TRBV15	TGTGCCACCAGCAGAGATCTGGCAGGGGCAGGGGAGCAGTACTTC	CATSRDLAGAGEQYF
TRBJ2-7	.	medium-sized	TRBV9	TGTGCCAGCAGCGTAGGAGGCCATTACTCCTACGAGCAGTACTTC	CASSVGGHYSYEQYF
TRBJ1-6	TRBD1	.	TRBV20-1	TGCAGTGCTAGAGCCTCGGGGACAGCTTATAATTCACCCCTCCACTTT	CSARASGTAYNSPLHF
TRBJ2-2	TRBD2	many	TRBV20-1	TGCAGTGCTAGGCCTAGCGGGAGAGGCACCGGGGAGCTGTTTTTT	CSARPSGRGTGELFF
TRBJ2-5	.	many	TRBV7-7	TGTGCTAGCAGCCCCTCCGACAGCCAAGAGACCCAGTACTTC	CASSPSDSQETQYF
TRBJ2-2	TRBD2	many	TRBV6-2/TRBV6-3	TGTGCCAGCAGCTTGGGACTAGCGGAAACCGGGGAGCTGTTTTTT	CASSLGLAETGELFF
TRBJ2-3	.	.	TRBV12-3/TRBV12-4	TGTGCCAGCAGTTGGGGAAGCACAGATACGCAGTATTTT	CASSWGSTDTQYF
TRBJ2-5	.	many	TRBV5-1	TGCGCCAGCAGCGGGATGGGGGTAGAGACCCAGTACTTC	CASSGMGVETQYF
TRBJ2-1	TRBD2	few	TRBV27	TGTGCCAGCAGTGAAGCGGGAGCTTCCTACAATGAGCAGTTCTTC	CASSEAGASYNEQFF
TRBJ1-2	TRBD1	medium-sized	TRBV2	TGTGCCAGCACGACAGAAATAGGGGGCTTGAATGGCTACACCTTC	CASTTEIGGLNGYTF
TRBJ1-5	.	many	TRBV19	TGTGCCAGTGGGGCGAGGTCATCGAGCAATCAGCCCCAGCATTTT	CASGARSSSNQPQHF
TRBJ1-6	TRBD1	.	TRBV4-2	TGTGCCAGCAGCCAAGGACAGGGTAATTCACCCCTCCACTTT	CASSQGQGNSPLHF
TRBJ2-5	TRBD2	many	TRBV9	TGTGCCAGCAGCGGGGAGGGAGGCAGGGTTGAGACCCAGTACTTC	CASSGEGGRVETQYF
TRBJ2-7	TRBD1	medium-sized	TRBV20-1	TGCAGTGCTGCTCCAGGGGGCGCAGTCCACGAGCAGTACTTC	CSAAPGGAVHEQYF
TRBJ2-3	TRBD1	.	TRBV27	TGTGCCAGCACCCCCAGGGGGTTAACAGATACGCAGTATTTT	CASTPRGLTDTQYF
TRBJ2-3	.	.	TRBV5-8	TGTGCCAGCAGGTACTGGGACGGCACAGATACGCAGTATTTT	CASRYWDGTDTQYF
TRBJ1-5	.	many	TRBV27	TGTGCCAGCAGTCCCCTCGGGGGGGGTAATCAGCCCCAGCATTTT	CASSPLGGGNQPQHF
TRBJ1-2	.	many	TRBV6-1	TGTGCCAGCAGCGGACTTAACTATGGCTACACCTTC	CASSGLNYGYTF
TRBJ1-2	TRBD1	.	TRBV28	TGTGCCACCCGATCGGGACAGGGGGTCAGCTATGGCTACACCTTC	CATRSGQGVSYGYTF
TRBJ2-2	.	.	TRBV5-4	TGTGCCAGCAGCTTGAGTAGGAGCGGGGAGCTGTTTTTT	CASSLSRSGELFF
TRBJ2-1	.	.	TRBV15	TGTGCCACCAGCACTAACGACGGGGTTAATGAGCAGTTCTTC	CATSTNDGVNEQFF
TRBJ2-7	TRBD1	many	TRBV6-1	TGTGCCAGCAGGCGGACAGGGTCCTACGAGCAGTACTTC	CASRRTGSYEQYF